A selection of T cell receptor beta chains follows, all from one sample in a study of blood T cell repertoires in COVID-19. Sequencing used immunoSEQ multiplex PCR; TCRdb keeps in-frame clones, though not all of them. The table has fewer than 250,000 clones, roughly 79% seen once. Sequenced sample: peripheral blood. Receptors were obtained from a woman of 80 years or more with acute or convalescent COVID-19. The CDR3 runs from the conserved cysteine through the conserved F or W. The order of the fields is D gene, clone size, J gene, V gene, CDR3 DNA, CDR3 protein. The D gene is left open where the match is weak. Not every row has a clone size; where given, it reads once, few, many or a size class.

d_gene: -
abundance: -
j_gene: TRBJ2-1
v_gene: TRBV27
CDR3nt: TGTGCCAGCAGTATAGATAGCAGCTCCTACAATGAGCAGTTCTTC
CDR3aa: CASSIDSSSYNEQFF

d_gene: -
abundance: -
j_gene: TRBJ2-1
v_gene: TRBV7-2
CDR3nt: TGTGCCAGCAGCATAATAGCGATCTACAATGAGCAGTTCTTC
CDR3aa: CASSIIAIYNEQFF

d_gene: TRBD1
abundance: few
j_gene: TRBJ1-1
v_gene: TRBV7-2
CDR3nt: TGTGCCAGCAGTTCTACGGGACAGCAATCTGAAGCTTTCTTT
CDR3aa: CASSSTGQQSEAFF

d_gene: -
abundance: -
j_gene: TRBJ2-1
v_gene: TRBV28
CDR3nt: TGTGCCAGCAATTCGTACGGGGAAATCCCCTACAATGAGCAGTTCTTC
CDR3aa: CASNSYGEIPYNEQFF

d_gene: TRBD2
abundance: -
j_gene: TRBJ2-1
v_gene: TRBV28
CDR3nt: TGTGCCAGCTTTCCAATAGGGGTAGCGGGGGAGAATGAGCAGTTCTTC
CDR3aa: CASFPIGVAGENEQFF

d_gene: TRBD2
abundance: -
j_gene: TRBJ2-7
v_gene: TRBV4-2
CDR3nt: TGTGCCAGCAGCCAAGATGGGCTAGCGGTACTGTTCGAGCAGTACTTC
CDR3aa: CASSQDGLAVLFEQYF

d_gene: TRBD1
abundance: -
j_gene: TRBJ1-5
v_gene: TRBV5-1
CDR3nt: TGCGCCAGCAGCTTGGGCGGAGGGGGCGCGAATCAGCCCCAGCATTTT
CDR3aa: CASSLGGGGANQPQHF

d_gene: TRBD2
abundance: -
j_gene: TRBJ2-7
v_gene: TRBV6-6
CDR3nt: TGTGCCAGCAGTTCGGGGGGGGCAGCTACCTACGAGCAGTACTTC
CDR3aa: CASSSGGAATYEQYF

d_gene: TRBD2
abundance: -
j_gene: TRBJ2-7
v_gene: TRBV18
CDR3nt: TGTGCCAGCTCACCACAACGGGCTAGCGGGAGCCACGAGCAGTACTTC
CDR3aa: CASSPQRASGSHEQYF

d_gene: TRBD2
abundance: few
j_gene: TRBJ2-2
v_gene: TRBV7-2
CDR3nt: TGTGCCAGCAGCCTAGCCCCCATAGCGGGGGTCAGGGAGCTGTTTTTT
CDR3aa: CASSLAPIAGVRELFF

d_gene: TRBD2
abundance: -
j_gene: TRBJ2-3
v_gene: TRBV9
CDR3nt: TGTGCCAGCAGCGTAGGGACTAGCGAAGATACGCAGTATTTT
CDR3aa: CASSVGTSEDTQYF

d_gene: -
abundance: -
j_gene: TRBJ1-1
v_gene: TRBV29-1
CDR3nt: TGCAGCGTTGAAAGTCAGGTTTACACTGAAGCTTTCTTT
CDR3aa: CSVESQVYTEAFF

d_gene: TRBD2
abundance: -
j_gene: TRBJ2-5
v_gene: TRBV3-1/TRBV3-2
CDR3nt: TGTGCCAGCAGCCAACCGAGCTTAGCGGGGGCTCCCGGAGAGACCCAGTACTTC
CDR3aa: CASSQPSLAGAPGETQYF

d_gene: TRBD2
abundance: -
j_gene: TRBJ2-5
v_gene: TRBV19
CDR3nt: TGTGCCAGTAGTATACGGGGAGGGGAGGAGACCCAGTACTTC
CDR3aa: CASSIRGGEETQYF

d_gene: -
abundance: -
j_gene: TRBJ2-5
v_gene: TRBV29-1
CDR3nt: TGCAGCGTTGAATTCGGGGTTGGGAGGAACATTAAAGAGACCCAGTACTTC
CDR3aa: CSVEFGVGRNIKETQYF

d_gene: TRBD1
abundance: -
j_gene: TRBJ1-2
v_gene: TRBV3-1/TRBV3-2
CDR3nt: TGTGCCAGCAGCCATCACGGACAGGGAGGGGGTGGCTACACCTTC
CDR3aa: CASSHHGQGGGGYTF

d_gene: -
abundance: -
j_gene: TRBJ1-1
v_gene: TRBV6-5
CDR3nt: TGTGCCAGCAGTTTTCAAGGGGTCGGATCTGAAGCTTTCTTT
CDR3aa: CASSFQGVGSEAFF

d_gene: TRBD2
abundance: -
j_gene: TRBJ2-3
v_gene: TRBV6-5
CDR3nt: TGTGCCAGCAGTCGGACTAGCGGTACAGATACGCAGTATTTT
CDR3aa: CASSRTSGTDTQYF

d_gene: -
abundance: once
j_gene: TRBJ1-2
v_gene: TRBV14
CDR3nt: TGTGCCAGCAGCCCAAACCTCTACCTCACTAACTATGGCTACACCTTC
CDR3aa: CASSPNLYLTNYGYTF

d_gene: -
abundance: -
j_gene: TRBJ2-1
v_gene: TRBV20-1
CDR3nt: TGCAGTGCTAGTCTGCGGCGAATTGACAATGAGCAGTTCTTC
CDR3aa: CSASLRRIDNEQFF

d_gene: TRBD1
abundance: -
j_gene: TRBJ1-1
v_gene: TRBV6-2/TRBV6-3
CDR3nt: TGTGCCAGCAGTCGGGACAGGGGCACTGAAGCTTTCTTT
CDR3aa: CASSRDRGTEAFF

d_gene: -
abundance: -
j_gene: TRBJ2-5
v_gene: TRBV5-5
CDR3nt: TGTGCCAGCAGCCCCCAAGGGGCGAGCACTTTTGAGACCCAGTACTTC
CDR3aa: CASSPQGASTFETQYF

d_gene: TRBD1
abundance: -
j_gene: TRBJ1-1
v_gene: TRBV5-1
CDR3nt: TGCGCCAGCAGCCCCCGGACAGGGGCTCTCACTGAAGCTTTCTTT
CDR3aa: CASSPRTGALTEAFF

d_gene: -
abundance: -
j_gene: TRBJ1-2
v_gene: TRBV12-3/TRBV12-4
CDR3nt: TGTGCCAGCAGTTTTTCGGGCAGGGAGGACACCTTC
CDR3aa: CASSFSGREDTF

d_gene: TRBD1
abundance: -
j_gene: TRBJ1-2
v_gene: TRBV27
CDR3nt: TGTGCCAGCAGTTTATTCGCAGGGGGCGAAATGAACTATGGCTACACCTTC
CDR3aa: CASSLFAGGEMNYGYTF